This T cell receptor (beta chain) was recovered during a study of T cells in pancreatic ductal adenocarcinoma. V dropped 6 bases and J dropped 1 base, with 9 bases sitting between them. CDR3 length equals 13 residues. Germline CDR1 MNHEY, CDR2 SVGAGI. Findings and caveats of the study: No significant tumor-blood clonality difference; means were about 0.11 and 0.072. Tumor samples had fewer productive templates and approximately 8-fold fewer unique clonotypes than blood.

The repertoire was sequenced with immunoSEQ multiplex PCR; TCRdb's copy has only in-frame clones and lacks some. The data hold a few hundred clones, with about 90% observed a single time. No neoadjuvant therapy was given to the selected pancreatic ductal adenocarcinoma patients before their surgery. This clone appeared a single time. Its antigen is not identified. The sequence derives from a human donor with pancreatic ductal adenocarcinoma. The donor label of this sample is uncertain. The sequenced sample consisted of pancreatic tumor tissue. The chain links TRBV6-5 to TRBJ1-1; D call uncertain. CDR3 nucleotide sequence: TGTGCCAGCAGGCCGACAAGGAACACTGAAGCTTTCTTT. Translating gives CASRPTRNTEAFF.